The rows below give T cell receptor beta chains drawn from one sample of a study of cytomegalovirus exposure and HLA in healthy donors. TCRdb's table, derived via immunoSEQ multiplex PCR, lists solely in-frame clones and lacks some. The sample shows around 140,000 clones, 65% to 85% of them seen only once. Sequences were obtained from PBMCs. The receptors stem from a man aged 45-65 years in good health and CMV-seronegative. The CDR3 runs from the conserved cysteine through the conserved F or W. The D gene is left open where the match is weak. Only part of the rows carry a size: once, few, many, or a class if the clone is expanded.

v_call	d_call	j_call	clone_size	cdr3_aa	cdr3_nt
TRBV27	-	TRBJ1-4	-	CASRDTGTLNEKLFF	TGTGCCAGCAGGGATACCGGGACACTTAATGAAAAACTGTTTTTT
TRBV7-2	TRBD2	TRBJ2-1	-	CASSSSSGTYNEQFF	TGTGCCAGCAGCTCTTCTAGCGGTACCTACAATGAGCAGTTCTTC
TRBV5-1	TRBD1	TRBJ2-1	-	CASSPAGQGASQFF	TGCGCCAGCAGCCCGGCGGGACAGGGGGCCTCTCAGTTCTTC
TRBV5-1	TRBD1	TRBJ1-1	-	CASSLGTGETEAFF	TGCGCCAGCAGCTTGGGAACAGGGGAAACTGAAGCTTTCTTT
TRBV6-5	-	TRBJ1-5	few	CASSYSRGYNQPQHF	TGTGCCAGCAGTTACTCGCGCGGGTACAATCAGCCCCAGCATTTT
TRBV6-5	TRBD1	TRBJ1-2	-	CASSSTGAGGYTF	TGTGCCAGCAGTTCCACAGGGGCGGGGGGCTACACCTTC
TRBV28	TRBD1	TRBJ1-6	-	CASRLAGTGVLTYNSSLHF	TGTGCCAGCAGATTGGCCGGGACAGGGGTCCTTACTTATAATTCGTCCCTCCACTTT
TRBV11-3	-	TRBJ2-1	few	CASSSRESGHNEQFF	TGTGCCAGCAGCTCCCGCGAGTCAGGCCACAATGAGCAGTTCTTC
TRBV15	TRBD2	TRBJ2-1	-	CATSRDVLAGDEQFF	TGTGCCACCAGCAGAGATGTACTAGCGGGCGATGAGCAGTTCTTC
TRBV21-1	-	TRBJ2-5	-	CASSPKAVGEYF	TGTGCCAGCAGCCCGAAGGCGGTCGGAGAGTACTTC
TRBV2	-	TRBJ1-4	-	CASSIRPSRELFF	TGTGCCAGCAGTATCCGGCCCTCCCGGGAACTGTTTTTT
TRBV7-9	-	TRBJ2-7	-	CASSASGIRGSYEQYF	TGTGCCAGCAGCGCCTCTGGGATTAGGGGGTCCTACGAGCAGTACTTC
TRBV30	TRBD1	TRBJ1-2	-	CAWSVRDRGNYGYTF	TGTGCCTGGAGTGTACGCGACAGGGGGAACTATGGCTACACCTTC
TRBV20-1	-	TRBJ1-1	few	CSALTVTEAFF	TGCAGTGCTCTGACAGTCACTGAAGCTTTCTTT
TRBV30	-	TRBJ2-5	-	CAWRDRGMKTQYF	TGTGCCTGGAGGGACCGGGGGATGAAGACCCAGTACTTC
TRBV5-4	TRBD2	TRBJ2-1	-	CASSLSSGGQFF	TGTGCCAGCAGCTTGTCGAGCGGGGGGCAGTTCTTC
TRBV14	TRBD2	TRBJ2-3	-	CASSPAAGVWKDTQYF	TGTGCCAGCAGCCCGGCAGCGGGAGTTTGGAAAGATACGCAGTATTTT
TRBV27	-	TRBJ1-2	-	CASSLSSRYGYTF	TGTGCCAGCAGTTTAAGCTCCCGCTATGGCTACACCTTC
TRBV7-3	TRBD2	TRBJ2-1	-	CASSLVTSGVYNEQFF	TGTGCCAGCAGCTTGGTGACTAGCGGGGTTTACAATGAGCAGTTCTTC
TRBV11-1	-	TRBJ2-7	-	CASSNTLTGIQDQYF	TGTGCCAGCAGCAATACACTTACAGGGATACAAGATCAGTACTTC
TRBV5-1	TRBD1	TRBJ1-1	few	CASSLQTGGSGTEAFF	TGCGCCAGCAGCTTACAGACAGGGGGTTCCGGCACTGAAGCTTTCTTT
TRBV19	TRBD1	TRBJ2-2	once	CASSPRQGNTGELFF	TGTGCCAGTAGTCCCAGACAGGGGAACACCGGGGAGCTGTTTTTT
TRBV6-6	-	TRBJ1-3	-	CASTGLNGNTIYF	TGTGCCAGCACAGGGCTGAATGGAAACACCATATATTTT
TRBV6-1	TRBD1	TRBJ1-2	-	CASSQVTGDYGYTF	TGTGCCAGCAGTCAGGTGACAGGGGACTATGGCTACACCTTC
TRBV7-2	-	TRBJ2-7	-	CASSLSGGDYEQYF	TGTGCCAGCAGCTTATCCGGCGGGGACTACGAGCAGTACTTC
TRBV6-1	-	TRBJ2-7	few	CASSDPLGARYEQYF	TGTGCCAGCAGTGATCCTCTCGGAGCCCGCTACGAGCAGTACTTC
TRBV5-1	TRBD1	TRBJ1-2	-	CASSVDRANYGYTF	TGCGCCAGCAGCGTGGACAGGGCGAACTATGGCTACACCTTC
TRBV7-3	-	TRBJ1-3	-	CASSRTGGVGNTIYF	TGTGCCAGCAGCCGCACGGGGGGCGTTGGAAACACCATATATTTT